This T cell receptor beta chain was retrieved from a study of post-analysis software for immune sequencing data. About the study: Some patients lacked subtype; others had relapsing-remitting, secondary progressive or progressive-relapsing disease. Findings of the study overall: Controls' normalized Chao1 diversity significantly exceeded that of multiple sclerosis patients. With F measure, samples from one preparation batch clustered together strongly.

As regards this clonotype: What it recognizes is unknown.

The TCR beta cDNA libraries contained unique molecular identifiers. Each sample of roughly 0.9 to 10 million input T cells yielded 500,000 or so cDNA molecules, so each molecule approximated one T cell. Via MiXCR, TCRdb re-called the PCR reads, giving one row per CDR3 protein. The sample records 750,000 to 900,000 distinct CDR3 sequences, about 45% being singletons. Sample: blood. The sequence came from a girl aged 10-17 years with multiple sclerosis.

The CDR3 nucleotides are TGTGCCAGCAGTCCCTCCAGGGGCGGTAGCAATCAGCCCCAGCATTTT. Its translation is CASSPSRGGSNQPQHF. The chain carries TRBV27 and TRBJ1-5, with D tentatively TRBD1 (6 bases). The CDR3 totals 16 residues. V was shortened by 5 bases and J by 0 bases, with 14 bases between the two germline ends. Germline V gene sequence: CDR1 MNHEY, CDR2 SMNVEV (reference sequence).